This TCR beta chain was sequenced in a study of blood T cell repertoires in COVID-19. Germline V gene sequence: CDR1 SGHTA, CDR2 FQGNSA. This CDR3 contains 16 residues. Trimming removed 5 bases at V and 4 bases at J, with 20 bases between. Only in-frame clones appear in the TCRdb table, and some are missing; sequencing was by immunoSEQ multiplex PCR. The table has about 42,000 clones, around 84% seen once. The chain uses TRBV7-2 and TRBJ2-5; possible D gene TRBD2, 6 bases. Sample: peripheral blood. This receptor was obtained from a woman in her 70s in a cohort sampled during active COVID-19. The DNA of the CDR3 is TGTGCCAGCAGCCTTGCAGCGGGCGGACCTGGAGAGACCCAGTACTTC. Translation: CASSLAAGGPGETQYF.